The present entry profiles one TCR beta chain with its context. Its target is not known. Losses at the gene ends were 10 bases for V and 3 bases for J; bases not matched to a gene: 9. The CDR3 is 14 residues long. Germline assignment: CDR1 LNHDA and CDR2 SQIVND (reference sequence). These data originate in a study of OX40 agonist ivuxolimab in advanced cancers. Study-level information: The drug used for patients, ivuxolimab, was an agonistic anti-OX40 (CD134) antibody. There were three patients with partial responses, one having hepatocellular carcinoma and two cutaneous melanoma.

TCRdb's table, derived via immunoSEQ multiplex PCR, lists solely in-frame clones and lacks some. The sample consists of tens of thousands of clones, 89% of them appearing once. Regarding the study as a whole: Dosing at 0.1 to 3.0 mg/kg was accompanied by clonal expansion of CD4+ and CD8+ blood T cells by week 6.

The receptor's source is an adult with an advanced solid tumor such as melanoma, head and neck, liver or kidney cancer. The sequencing used CD4+ or CD8+ T cells sorted from blood, collected in a trial of the OX40 agonist ivuxolimab. The chain carries TRBV19 and TRBJ2-1; TRBD1 agrees at 7 bases. CDR3 region: CATKWQGDYNEQFF. The CDR3 DNA reads as TGTGCCACTAAGTGGCAGGGGGACTACAATGAGCAGTTCTTC.